The 20 T cell receptor beta chains given below trace back to one sample, sequenced in a study of lung T cells in sarcoidosis with Löfgren's syndrome. From the reads, TCRdb called clonotypes with MiXCR, one entry per CDR3 protein. The sample holds 60,000 to 65,000 distinct CDR3 sequences, around 20% seen once. Sequencing was carried out using CD4+ T cells from PBMCs. The source is a human donor with sarcoidosis (Löfgren's syndrome or another form), or a control subject (not recorded which).

This clonotype was found many times. The V and J genes are TRBV6-1 and TRBJ1-3; D perhaps matches TRBD1 (6 bases). V lost 7 bases and J lost 0, with 10 bases in between. The CDR3 is 14 residues long. Germline loops: CDR1 MNHNS, CDR2 SASEGT. This CDR3 is CASIPRGSGNTIYF. Here the CDR3 DNA reads TGTGCCAGCATTCCCAGGGGCTCTGGAAACACCATATATTTT.

This clonotype was seen a handful of times. The rearrangement joins TRBV29-1 to TRBJ2-3, with 11 bases lining up with TRBD1. CDR1 and CDR2 from the germline V gene are SQVTM and ANQGSEA. This CDR3 region has 13 residues. After removal of 6 bases from V and 11 bases from J, the junction contained 10 bases not matched to a gene. This chain's CDR3 is CSVRDRGAVRQYF. Written as DNA, the CDR3 is TGCAGCGTCCGGGACAGGGGGGCGGTTAGGCAGTATTTT.

The J gene is TRBJ2-1, the V gene TRBV30, with no clear D. Germline loops: CDR1 GTSNPN, CDR2 SVGIG (reference sequence). V lost 2 bases, J lost 7 bases, and 6 bases lay in between. The CDR3 is 11 residues long. The DNA of the CDR3 is TGTGCCTGGAGTCAAAAGAATGAGCAGTTCTTC. Amino acid sequence: CAWSQKNEQFF.

This clonotype has more than one count but fewer than ten. This chain's CDR3 is CATAGQLNQPQHF. In nucleotides, the CDR3 is TGTGCCACCGCAGGGCAGCTCAATCAGCCCCAGCATTTT. The V and J genes are TRBV19 and TRBJ1-5; the D gene is possibly TRBD1 (5 bases). V was cut by 10 bases and J by 3 bases, with 13 bases left in between. The CDR3 extends over 13 amino acids. CDR1 and CDR2 from the germline V gene are LNHDA and SQIVND (reference sequence).

The CDR3 reads CAWSRERTDTQYF. CDR3 DNA sequence: TGTGCCTGGAGCCGGGAACGAACAGATACGCAGTATTTT. The chain couples TRBV30 to TRBJ2-3, with D perhaps TRBD2 (5 bases). Trimming took 3 bases from V and 3 from J, leaving 10 bases between them. This CDR3 is 13 amino acids long. Germline loops: CDR1 GTSNPN, CDR2 SVGIG (reference sequence).

At least ten counts were recorded for this clonotype. Here the CDR3 DNA reads TGTGCCAGCAGTTCAGGGATAAACTATGGCTACACCTTC. Protein: CASSSGINYGYTF. The genes are TRBV28 and TRBJ1-2, with a weak D call TRBD1 (5 bases). CDR3 length equals 13 residues. V was shortened by 4 bases and J by 2 bases, with 8 bases between the two germline ends. Per the germline V gene, CDR1 is MDHEN and CDR2 is SYDVKM.

This clonotype was counted only a few times. The chain combines TRBV29-1 with TRBJ2-5; D might be TRBD2 (7 bases). Germline assignment: CDR1 SQVTM and CDR2 ANQGSEA. CDR3 length: 16 amino acids. Between the trimmed V and J ends, which lost 0 bases and 2 bases, there was a span of 16 bases. The CDR3: CSVEDLRGALQETQYF. CDR3 bases: TGCAGCGTTGAAGATCTTCGGGGGGCGCTACAAGAGACCCAGTACTTC.

For this clonotype: It is likely a read error, because the conserved phenylalanine at the end of the CDR3 is missing. The J gene is TRBJ1-6, the V gene TRBV7-2, with 9 bases lining up with TRBD1. Germline values: CDR1 SGHTA, CDR2 FQGNSA. The CDR3 covers 14 residues. The CDR3 DNA reads as TGTGCCAGCAGCGTGGGACAGGGAAACTCACCTCTCCACTGT. Its protein is CASSVGQGNSPLHC.

For this clonotype: At one boundary the junction diverges from the germline segment, which might be a read error. The chain is built from TRBV11-3 and TRBJ2-4, with 8 bases matching TRBD1. Germline assignment: CDR1 SGHNT and CDR2 YENEEA. This CDR3 is 13 amino acids long. CDR3 bases: TGTACCAGCAGCCGCGGACAGGGAGACATTCAGTACTTC. Amino acid sequence: CTSSRGQGDIQYF.

In its sample, this clonotype was seen a few times. This chain links TRBV18 with TRBJ1-3, with 7 nucleotides matching TRBD1. J gave up 4 bases and V 2 bases, and 8 bases lay outside the gene matches. The CDR3 covers 16 residues. Germline V lookup: CDR1 KGHSH, CDR2 LQKENI. As DNA, the CDR3 is TGTGCCAGCTCACCAACTTCGACAGGGAACGGAAACACCATATATTTT. Amino acid sequence: CASSPTSTGNGNTIYF.

This clonotype has just a few counts. The CDR3 here is CASKRGQGVWSNQPQHF. The CDR3 DNA reads as TGTGCCAGCAAGAGGGGACAGGGAGTATGGAGCAATCAGCCCCAGCATTTT. The gene calls are TRBV19 and TRBJ1-5, with 9 nucleotides matching TRBD1. The germline V gene encodes CDR1 LNHDA and CDR2 SQIVND (reference sequence). The J segment lost 1 base and the V segment lost 9 bases, leaving 13 bases of the junction unmatched. The CDR3 runs 17 residues.

The genes are TRBV29-1 and TRBJ1-4; D not resolved. The CDR3 is made up of 13 amino acids. CDR1 and CDR2 from the germline V gene are SQVTM and ANQGSEA. The ends were cut back, 1 base at V and 7 bases at J, with 10 bases in the middle. The CDR3, as DNA: TGCAGCGTTGAAGGCACGGCGGGTGAAAAACTGTTTTTT. Translated: CSVEGTAGEKLFF.

This clonotype was seen ten or more times. The V gene is TRBV6-1, the J gene TRBJ1-2; D gene uncertain. Germline V gene lookup returns CDR1 MNHNS and CDR2 SASEGT. CDR3 size: 11 residues. With 3 bases removed from V and 9 bases from J, the gap between germline ends came to 8 bases. The CDR3 bases are TGTGCCAGCAGTGAGGGCCTGAGCTACACCTTC. Translation: CASSEGLSYTF.

This clonotype was seen a handful of times. The gene calls are TRBV10-3 and TRBJ2-7; a possible D gene is TRBD2 (6 bases). The CDR3 is 14 amino acids. Germline V gives CDR1 ENHRY, CDR2 SYGVKD. The ends were cut back, 6 bases at V and 2 bases at J, with 14 bases in the middle. CDR3 loop: CAISSGAGTYEQYV. The CDR3 nucleotides read TGTGCCATCAGCTCGGGAGCAGGCACCTACGAGCAGTACGTC.

This clonotype was seen repeatedly, ten times or more. This CDR3 is CASSYSTSVGRPYEQYF. CDR3 bases: TGTGCCAGCAGTTACTCGACGAGTGTGGGGAGACCGTACGAGCAGTACTTC. This chain connects TRBV6-6 to TRBJ2-7; weak D call: TRBD2 (5 bases). The CDR3 length is 17 residues. Trimming took off 0 bases at V and 4 bases at J, with 19 bases between the two ends. CDR1 is MNHNY and CDR2 is SVGAGI in the germline V gene (reference sequence).

The rearrangement uses TRBV29-1 and TRBJ2-3; TRBD2 agrees at 12 bases. CDR1 is SQVTM and CDR2 is ANQGSEA in the germline V gene. V dropped 6 bases and J dropped 2; count of bases not matched to a gene: 6. The CDR3 has 15 amino acids. The CDR3 DNA reads TGCAGCGTGCTCACTAGCGGGGGGCTCACAGATACGCAGTATTTT. Translation gives CSVLTSGGLTDTQYF.

This clonotype has at least ten counts. This rearrangement joins TRBV19 to TRBJ2-3; 7 bases align to TRBD1. Germline CDR1 LNHDA, CDR2 SQIVND (reference sequence). V gave up 6 bases and J gave up 3 bases; unmatched junction bases: 6. This CDR3 is 14 amino acids long. Here the CDR3 DNA reads TGTGCCAGTAGGGAGGCCAGGGGGACAGATACGCAGTATTTT. This encodes CASREARGTDTQYF.

This clonotype was counted a few times. In DNA, the CDR3 is TGTGCCACCTGGCGGACGGATGAGCAGTTCTTC. Its protein product is CATWRTDEQFF. This chain joins TRBV24-1 and TRBJ2-1; D remains ambiguous. CDR1 is KGHDR, CDR2 SFDVKD, per germline. V was pared by 9 bases and J by 8 bases, with 10 bases between. The CDR3 length is 11 residues.

This clonotype has a count of ten or more. The genes are TRBV3-1 and TRBJ2-3; no clear D gene. Germline V gene lookup returns CDR1 LGHDT and CDR2 YNNKEL (reference sequence). V was pared by 6 bases and J by 4 bases, with 8 bases between. The CDR3 extends over 12 amino acids. This chain's CDR3 is CASSRSADTQYF. The CDR3 DNA follows: TGTGCCAGCAGTCGATCGGCAGATACGCAGTATTTT.

This clonotype was counted many times. This sequence joins TRBV2 and TRBJ2-7; D may match TRBD1 or TRBD2 (5 bases each). Per the germline V gene, CDR1 is SNHLY and CDR2 is FYNNEI. The V gene lost 7 bases and the J gene lost 5 bases, with 15 bases spanning the gap. CDR3 length: 13 residues. CDR3 in amino acids: CASNLAGTNEQYV. The CDR3 bases are TGTGCCAGCAATCTGGCAGGGACCAACGAGCAGTACGTC.